A single sample is the source of the 16 T cell receptor beta chains below, sequenced in a study of OX40 agonist ivuxolimab in advanced cancers. Produced via immunoSEQ multiplex PCR; TCRdb's table is partial and in-frame only. The table records 60,000 to 85,000 clones, more than 75% of them present only once. The sample consisted of CD4+ or CD8+ T cells sorted from blood, taken in a trial of the OX40 agonist ivuxolimab. The source is an adult with an advanced solid tumor such as melanoma, head and neck, liver or kidney cancer.

The rearrangement uses TRBV18 and TRBJ1-2, with 7 bases identical to TRBD1. This CDR3 is 17 amino acids long. Looked up from germline, CDR1 is KGHSH and CDR2 is LQKENI. Trimming took 0 bases from V and 2 from J; bases not matched to a gene: 9. The CDR3 nucleotides are TGTGCCAGCTCACCACCCGGGACAGTTGTAACCAACTATGGCTACACCTTC. Its protein product is CASSPPGTVVTNYGYTF. Full variable domain (rest looked up from reference TRBV18 and TRBJ1-2): NAGVMQNPRHLVRRRGQEARLRCSPMKGHSHVYWYRQLPEEGLKFMVYLQKENIIDESGMPKERFSAEFPKEGPSILRIQQVVRGDSAAYFCASSPPGTVVTNYGYTFGSGTRLTVV.

The chain employs TRBV30 and TRBJ1-4; unclear D gene. V lost 0 bases and J 0 bases, leaving 8 bases between the germline ends. Germline lookup yields CDR1 GTSNPN and CDR2 SVGIG (reference sequence). CDR3 length: 15 residues. CDR3 coding DNA: TGTGCCTGGAGTGTATTCGGGCCAACTAATGAAAAACTGTTTTTT. It translates to CAWSVFGPTNEKLFF.

This chain connects TRBV6-5 to TRBJ2-7; D possibly corresponds to TRBD1 (6 bases). The CDR3 consists of 13 residues. With 7 bases removed from V and 5 bases from J, the gap between germline ends came to 15 bases. In germline, CDR1 is MNHEY, CDR2 SVGAGI. The CDR3 spells CASTPQGMHEQYF. CDR3 coding DNA: TGTGCCAGCACCCCCCAGGGGATGCACGAGCAGTACTTC.

The chain carries TRBV18 and TRBJ1-3; 8 nucleotides line up with TRBD1. CDR3 length: 16 amino acids. Germline V gene data show CDR1 as KGHSH and CDR2 as LQKENI. The trim removed 3 bases at V and 9 bases at J, leaving 13 bases unmatched. The CDR3 reads CASSPSTGANTGTIYF. For the CDR3, the DNA is TGTGCCAGCTCACCGTCGACAGGGGCGAATACTGGCACCATATATTTT.

The chain carries TRBV20-1 and TRBJ2-2; no clear D. The CDR3 is 11 residues long. V was pared by 5 bases and J by 6 bases, with 7 bases between. Germline V lookup: CDR1 DFQATT, CDR2 SNEGSKA (reference sequence). The CDR3 coding sequence is TGCAGTGCTCGGTACTCCGGGGAGCTGTTTTTT. It yields the protein CSARYSGELFF.

The J gene is TRBJ2-3, the V gene TRBV7-2; D is possibly TRBD1 (5 bases). Germline CDR1 reads SGHTA; CDR2 reads FQGNSA. This CDR3 region has 14 residues. Deletions cut 1 base from V and 4 bases from J, with 9 bases between. The CDR3 region is CASSLDQGSDTQYF. In DNA form, the CDR3 reads TGTGCCAGCAGCTTAGACCAGGGTTCAGATACGCAGTATTTT.

The V and J genes are TRBV4-3 and TRBJ2-7, with 13 bases that match TRBD2. The CDR3 extends over 16 amino acids. Germline loops: CDR1 LGHNA, CDR2 YSLEER. J gave up 6 bases and V 4 bases, and 9 bases lay outside the gene matches. The CDR3 here is CASSRETSGGAGEQYF. In DNA, the CDR3 is TGCGCCAGCAGCCGGGAAACTAGCGGGGGGGCTGGCGAGCAGTACTTC.

Concerning this clone: Additional DNA sequences in this sample encode the identical CDR3. V gene TRBV28 combines with J gene TRBJ1-2; TRBD1 matches at 7 bases. V was pared by 5 bases and J by 7 bases, with 4 bases of the junction left unmatched. The CDR3 is 12 amino acids. CDR1 and CDR2 (germline): MDHEN, SYDVKM. CDR3 sequence (DNA): TGTGCCAGCAGTACGACAGGGTTTGGCTACACCTTC. This encodes CASSTTGFGYTF.

There are a few counts of this clone. The V call is TRBV7-9, the J call TRBJ1-5; 9 bases fit TRBD1. This CDR3 contains 15 residues. Germline V gene lookup returns CDR1 SEHNR and CDR2 FQNEAQ (reference sequence). V lost 2 bases and J lost 7; bases outside the gene matches: 6. The CDR3 loop is CASSLTDRGRQPQHF. Here the CDR3 DNA reads TGTGCCAGCAGCTTAACGGACAGGGGCCGGCAGCCCCAGCATTTT. The whole variable domain, remainder taken from reference TRBV7-9 and TRBJ1-5, is DTGVSQNPRHKITKRGQNVTFRCDPISEHNRLYWYRQTLGQGPEFLTYFQNEAQLEKSRLLSDRFSAERPKGSFSTLEIQRTEQGDSAMYLCASSLTDRGRQPQHFGDGTRLSIL.

The table lists this clone with a count of one. This sequence joins TRBV27 and TRBJ2-4; possibly TRBD1 or TRBD2 for D (5 bases each). V dropped 2 bases and J dropped 8 bases, with 16 bases sitting between them. Germline-derived CDR1 and CDR2 are MNHEY and SMNVEV (reference sequence). The CDR3 has 15 residues. The CDR3 sequence: CASSLTWDPADIQYF. The CDR3 DNA reads as TGTGCCAGCAGTTTAACGTGGGACCCGGCTGACATTCAGTACTTC.

The V gene is TRBV5-1, the J gene TRBJ2-1; a weak D match, TRBD1 (6 bases). Germline loops: CDR1 SGHRS, CDR2 YFSETQ. This CDR3 region has 15 residues. V gave up 4 bases and J gave up 0 bases, with 11 bases separating them. CDR3 region: CASSRGHGSYNEQFF. CDR3 sequence (DNA): TGCGCCAGCAGCAGGGGACACGGCTCCTACAATGAGCAGTTCTTC.

The CDR3 DNA reads TGCGCCAGCAGCTTGACGGGACACTCGAACTATGGCTACACCTTC. It is translated as CASSLTGHSNYGYTF. The chain recombines TRBV5-1 with TRBJ1-2; TRBD1 might be the D (6 bases). Per germline, CDR1 SGHRS and CDR2 YFSETQ. The CDR3 spans 15 residues. V gave up 1 base and J gave up 2 bases, with 12 bases separating them.

CDR3 coding DNA: TGCGCCAGCAGCCAAAAAACTAGCGGGGGGCCCACAGATACGCAGTATTTT. It specifies CASSQKTSGGPTDTQYF. The V and J genes are TRBV4-1 and TRBJ2-3; 12 bases agree with TRBD2. Losses at the gene ends were 2 bases for V and 2 bases for J; bases not matched to a gene: 5. The CDR3 is made up of 17 amino acids. From germline, CDR1 is MGHRA and CDR2 YSYEKL.

The chain links TRBV28 to TRBJ2-1; D is undetermined. V was pared by 6 bases and J by 2 bases, with 8 bases between. CDR3 size: 13 residues. The V gene's germline CDR1 is MDHEN and CDR2 SYDVKM. This CDR3 is CASSQAPYNEQFF. CDR3 DNA sequence: TGTGCCAGCAGCCAAGCGCCCTACAATGAGCAGTTCTTC. Full variable domain (rest looked up from reference TRBV28 and TRBJ2-1): DVKVTQSSRYLVKRTGEKVFLECVQDMDHENMFWYRQDPGLGLRLIYFSYDVKMKEKGDIPEGYSVSREKKERFSLILESASTNQTSMYLCASSQAPYNEQFFGPGTRLTVL.

The J gene is TRBJ2-3, the V gene TRBV9; D is undetermined. Trimming took 0 bases from V and 5 from J, leaving 10 bases between them. This CDR3 comprises 14 residues. CDR1 is SGDLS and CDR2 is YYNGEE in the germline V gene. CDR3 in amino acids: CASSVEAVGDTQYF. CDR3 nucleotides: TGTGCCAGCAGCGTAGAGGCAGTCGGAGATACGCAGTATTTT.

The rearrangement uses TRBV18 and TRBJ1-1; 9 nucleotides line up with TRBD1. J lost 3 bases, V lost 6 bases, and 5 bases had no gene match. The CDR3 length is 14 residues. Germline-derived CDR1 and CDR2 are KGHSH and LQKENI. The CDR3 bases are TGTGCCAGCTCCCCGGGACAGGGCCACACTGAAGCTTTCTTT. Translated, it gives CASSPGQGHTEAFF.